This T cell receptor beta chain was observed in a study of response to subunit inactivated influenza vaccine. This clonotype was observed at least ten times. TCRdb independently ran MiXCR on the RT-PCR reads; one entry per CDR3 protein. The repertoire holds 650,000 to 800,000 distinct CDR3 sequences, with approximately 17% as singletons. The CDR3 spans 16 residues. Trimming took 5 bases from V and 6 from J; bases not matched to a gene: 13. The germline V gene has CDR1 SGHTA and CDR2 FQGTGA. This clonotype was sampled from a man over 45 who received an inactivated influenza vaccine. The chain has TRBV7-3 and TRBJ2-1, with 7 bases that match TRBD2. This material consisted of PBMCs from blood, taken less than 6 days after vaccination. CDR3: CASSPMGGSYGNEQFF. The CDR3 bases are TGTGCCAGCAGCCCGATGGGGGGGAGTTATGGCAATGAGCAGTTCTTC. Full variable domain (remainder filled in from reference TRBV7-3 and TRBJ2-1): GAGVSQTPSNKVTEKGKYVELRCDPISGHTALYWYRQSLGQGPEFLIYFQGTGAADDSGLPNDRFFAVRPEGSVSTLKIQRTERGDSAVYLCASSPMGGSYGNEQFFGPGTRLTVL.